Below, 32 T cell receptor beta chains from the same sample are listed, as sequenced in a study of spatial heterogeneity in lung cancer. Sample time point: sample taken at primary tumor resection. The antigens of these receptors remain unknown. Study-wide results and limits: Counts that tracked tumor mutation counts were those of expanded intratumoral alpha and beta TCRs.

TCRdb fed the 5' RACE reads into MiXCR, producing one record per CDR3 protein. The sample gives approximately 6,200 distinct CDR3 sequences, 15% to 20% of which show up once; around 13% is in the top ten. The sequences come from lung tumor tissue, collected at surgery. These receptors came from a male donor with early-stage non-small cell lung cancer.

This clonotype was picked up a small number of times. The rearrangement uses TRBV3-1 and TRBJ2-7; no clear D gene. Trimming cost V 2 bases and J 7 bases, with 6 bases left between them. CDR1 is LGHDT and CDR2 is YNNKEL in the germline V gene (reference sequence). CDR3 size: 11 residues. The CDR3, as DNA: TGTGCCAGCAGCCAATCGTCAGAGCAGTACTTC. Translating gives CASSQSSEQYF.

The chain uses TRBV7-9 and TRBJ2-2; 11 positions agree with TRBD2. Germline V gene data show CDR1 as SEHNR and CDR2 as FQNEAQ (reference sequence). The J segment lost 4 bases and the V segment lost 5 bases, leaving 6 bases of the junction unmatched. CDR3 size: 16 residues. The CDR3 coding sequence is TGTGCCAGCAGCACCACCGGGACTAGCGGCACCGGGGAGCTGTTTTTT. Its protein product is CASSTTGTSGTGELFF.

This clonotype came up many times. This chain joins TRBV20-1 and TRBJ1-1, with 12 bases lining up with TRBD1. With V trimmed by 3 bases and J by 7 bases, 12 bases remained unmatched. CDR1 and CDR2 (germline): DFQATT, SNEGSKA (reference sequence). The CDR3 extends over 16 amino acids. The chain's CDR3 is CSARLPGQGAKNEAFF. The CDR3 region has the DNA TGCAGTGCTAGGTTACCGGGACAGGGGGCGAAAAATGAAGCTTTCTTT.

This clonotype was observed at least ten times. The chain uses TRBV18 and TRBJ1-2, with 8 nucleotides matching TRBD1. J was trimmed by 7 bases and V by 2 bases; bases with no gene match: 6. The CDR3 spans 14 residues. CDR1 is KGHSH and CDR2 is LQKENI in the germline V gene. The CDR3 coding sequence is TGTGCCAGCTCACCAGGACAGGGCGAAGTTGGCTACACCTTC. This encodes CASSPGQGEVGYTF.

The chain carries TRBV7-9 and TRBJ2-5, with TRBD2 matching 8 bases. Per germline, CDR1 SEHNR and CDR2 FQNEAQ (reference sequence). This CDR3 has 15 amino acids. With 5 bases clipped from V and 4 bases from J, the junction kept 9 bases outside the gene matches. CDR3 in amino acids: CASSQRGLGRETQYF. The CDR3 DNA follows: TGTGCCAGCAGCCAAAGGGGACTAGGACGAGAGACCCAGTACTTC.

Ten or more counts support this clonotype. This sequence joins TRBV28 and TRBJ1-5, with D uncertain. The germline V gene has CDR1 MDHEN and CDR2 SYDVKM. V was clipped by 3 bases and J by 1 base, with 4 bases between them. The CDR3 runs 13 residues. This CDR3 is CASSLASNQPQHF. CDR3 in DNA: TGTGCCAGCAGTTTGGCCAGCAATCAGCCCCAGCATTTT.

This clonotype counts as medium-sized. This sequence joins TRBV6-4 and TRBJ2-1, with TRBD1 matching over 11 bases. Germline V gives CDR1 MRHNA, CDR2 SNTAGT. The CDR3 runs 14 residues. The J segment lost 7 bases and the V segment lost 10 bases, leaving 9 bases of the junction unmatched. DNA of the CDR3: TGTGCCATCCAGGACAGGGGGCCCCTTAATGAGCAGTTCTTC. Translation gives CAIQDRGPLNEQFF.

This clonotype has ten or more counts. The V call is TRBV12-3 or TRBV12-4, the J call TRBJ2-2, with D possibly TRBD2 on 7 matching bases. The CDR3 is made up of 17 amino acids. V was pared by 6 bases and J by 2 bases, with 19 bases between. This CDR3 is CASSSPGGGINTGELFF. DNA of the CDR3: TGTGCCAGCAGCTCACCGGGGGGCGGAATAAACACCGGGGAGCTGTTTTTT.

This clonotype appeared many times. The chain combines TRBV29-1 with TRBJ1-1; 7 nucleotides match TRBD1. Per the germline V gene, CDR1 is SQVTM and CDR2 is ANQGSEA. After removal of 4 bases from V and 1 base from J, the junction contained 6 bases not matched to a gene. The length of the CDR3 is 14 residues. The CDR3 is CSVGTEGANTEAFF. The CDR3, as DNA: TGCAGCGTTGGGACAGAGGGGGCGAACACTGAAGCTTTCTTT.

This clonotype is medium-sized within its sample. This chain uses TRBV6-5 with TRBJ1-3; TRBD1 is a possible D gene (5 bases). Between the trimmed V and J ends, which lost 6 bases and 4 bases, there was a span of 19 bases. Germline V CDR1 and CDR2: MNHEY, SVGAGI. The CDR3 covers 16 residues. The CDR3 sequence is CASRSPGTGSGNTIYF. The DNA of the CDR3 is TGTGCCAGCAGATCTCCCGGGACTGGATCCGGAAACACCATATATTTT.

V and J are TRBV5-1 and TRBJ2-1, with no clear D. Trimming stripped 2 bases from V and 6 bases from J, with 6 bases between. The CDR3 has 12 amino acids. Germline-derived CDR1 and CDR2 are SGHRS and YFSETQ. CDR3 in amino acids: CASSLPFNEQFF. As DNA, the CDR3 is TGCGCCAGCAGCTTACCTTTCAATGAGCAGTTCTTC.

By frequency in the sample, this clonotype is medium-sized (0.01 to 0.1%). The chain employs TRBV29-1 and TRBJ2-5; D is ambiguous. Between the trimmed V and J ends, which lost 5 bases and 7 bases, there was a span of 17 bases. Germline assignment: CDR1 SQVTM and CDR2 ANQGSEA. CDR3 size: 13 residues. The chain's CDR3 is CSVPTTSLATQYF. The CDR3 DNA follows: TGCAGCGTTCCCACGACGTCACTGGCGACCCAGTACTTC. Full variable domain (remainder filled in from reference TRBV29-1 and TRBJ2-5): SAVISQKPSRDICQRGTSLTIQCQVDSQVTMMFWYRQQPGQSLTLIATANQGSEATYESGFVIDKFPISRPNLTFSTLTVSNMSPEDSSIYLCSVPTTSLATQYFGPGTRLLVL.

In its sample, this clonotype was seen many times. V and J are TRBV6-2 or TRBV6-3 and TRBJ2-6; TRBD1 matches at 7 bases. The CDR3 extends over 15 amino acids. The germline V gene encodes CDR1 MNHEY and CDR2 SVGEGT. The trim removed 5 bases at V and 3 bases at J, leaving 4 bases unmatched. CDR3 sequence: CASSPQGFGANVLTF. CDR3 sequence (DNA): TGTGCCAGCAGTCCACAGGGGTTTGGGGCCAACGTCCTGACTTTC.

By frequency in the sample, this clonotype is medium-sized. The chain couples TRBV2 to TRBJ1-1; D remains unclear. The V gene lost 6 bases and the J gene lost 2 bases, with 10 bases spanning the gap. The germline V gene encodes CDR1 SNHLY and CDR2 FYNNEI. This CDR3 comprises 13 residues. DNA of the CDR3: TGTGCCAGCAGCCGACAAAGTAACACTGAAGCTTTCTTT. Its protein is CASSRQSNTEAFF.

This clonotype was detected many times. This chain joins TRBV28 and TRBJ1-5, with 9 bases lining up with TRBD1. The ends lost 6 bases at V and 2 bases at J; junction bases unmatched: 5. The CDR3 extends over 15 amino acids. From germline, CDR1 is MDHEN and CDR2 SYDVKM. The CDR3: CASRRTGAGNQPQHF. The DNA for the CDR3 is TGTGCCAGCAGGAGGACAGGGGCCGGCAATCAGCCCCAGCATTTT.

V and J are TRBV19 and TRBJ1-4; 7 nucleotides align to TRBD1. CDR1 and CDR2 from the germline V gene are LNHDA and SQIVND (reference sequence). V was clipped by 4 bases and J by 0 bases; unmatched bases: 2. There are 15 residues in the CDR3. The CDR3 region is CASSTGTATNEKLFF. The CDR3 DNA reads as TGTGCCAGTAGTACCGGGACAGCAACTAATGAAAAACTGTTTTTT.

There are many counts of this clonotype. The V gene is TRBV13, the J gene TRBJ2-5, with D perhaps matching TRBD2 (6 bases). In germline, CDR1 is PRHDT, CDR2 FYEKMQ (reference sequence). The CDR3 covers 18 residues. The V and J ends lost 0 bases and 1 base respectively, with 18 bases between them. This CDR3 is CASSLGLRQRASQETQYF. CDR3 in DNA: TGTGCCAGCAGCTTAGGCCTGCGTCAGCGGGCTTCCCAAGAGACCCAGTACTTC.

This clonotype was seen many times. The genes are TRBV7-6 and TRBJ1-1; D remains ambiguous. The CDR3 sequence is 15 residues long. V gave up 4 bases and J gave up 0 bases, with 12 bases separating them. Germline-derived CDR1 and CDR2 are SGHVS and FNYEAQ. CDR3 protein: CASSSRSDVNTEAFF. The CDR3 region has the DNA TGTGCCAGCAGCTCCCGATCGGACGTGAACACTGAAGCTTTCTTT.

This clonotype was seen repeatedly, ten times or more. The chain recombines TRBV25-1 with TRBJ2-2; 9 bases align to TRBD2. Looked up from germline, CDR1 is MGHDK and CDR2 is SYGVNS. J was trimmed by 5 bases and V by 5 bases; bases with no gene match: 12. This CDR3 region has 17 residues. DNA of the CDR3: TGTGCCAGCAGTAGAATTAGCGGGAGAGGTGGGACCGGGGAGCTGTTTTTT. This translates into CASSRISGRGGTGELFF.

CDR3 bases: TGCAGTGGCCTCGGTGGGACTACTAATGAGCAGTTCTTC. Its protein is CSGLGGTTNEQFF. The rearrangement links TRBV20-1 to TRBJ2-1; 7 bases fit TRBD2. The CDR3 is 13 amino acids. V was pared by 7 bases and J by 7 bases, with 10 bases of the junction left unmatched. The germline gives CDR1 DFQATT, CDR2 SNEGSKA (reference sequence).

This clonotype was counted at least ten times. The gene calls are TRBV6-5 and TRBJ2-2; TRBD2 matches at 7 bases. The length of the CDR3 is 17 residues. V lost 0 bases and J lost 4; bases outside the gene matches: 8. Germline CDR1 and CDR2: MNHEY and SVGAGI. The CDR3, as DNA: TGTGCCAGCAGTTACTCGATGGCTAGCGGACGCACCGGGGAGCTGTTTTTT. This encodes CASSYSMASGRTGELFF.

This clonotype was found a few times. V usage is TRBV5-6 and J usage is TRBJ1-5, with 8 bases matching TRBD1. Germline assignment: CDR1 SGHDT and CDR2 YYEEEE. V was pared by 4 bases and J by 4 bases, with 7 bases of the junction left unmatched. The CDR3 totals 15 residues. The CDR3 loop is CASSRRDRLNQPQHF. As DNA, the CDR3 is TGTGCCAGCAGCCGGCGGGACAGGCTTAATCAGCCCCAGCATTTT.

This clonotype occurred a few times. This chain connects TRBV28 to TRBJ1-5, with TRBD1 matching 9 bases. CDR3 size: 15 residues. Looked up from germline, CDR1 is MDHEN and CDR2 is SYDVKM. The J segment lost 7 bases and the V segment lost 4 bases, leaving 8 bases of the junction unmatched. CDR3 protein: CASSSGTGTRQPQHF. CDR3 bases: TGTGCCAGCAGTTCCGGGACAGGGACACGGCAGCCCCAGCATTTT.

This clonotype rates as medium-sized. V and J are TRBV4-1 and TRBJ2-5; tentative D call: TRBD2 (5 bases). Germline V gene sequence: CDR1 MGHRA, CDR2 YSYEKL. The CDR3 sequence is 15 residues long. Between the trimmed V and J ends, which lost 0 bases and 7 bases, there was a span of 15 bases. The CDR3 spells CASSQDSAVKGTQYF. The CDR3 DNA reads TGCGCCAGCAGCCAAGATAGCGCGGTCAAGGGGACCCAGTACTTC.

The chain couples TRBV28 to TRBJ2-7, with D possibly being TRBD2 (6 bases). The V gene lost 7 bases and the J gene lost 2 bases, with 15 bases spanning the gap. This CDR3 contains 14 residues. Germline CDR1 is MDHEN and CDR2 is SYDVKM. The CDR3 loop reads CASTVGTAPYEQYF. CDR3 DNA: TGTGCCAGCACCGTAGGGACTGCTCCCTACGAGCAGTACTTC.

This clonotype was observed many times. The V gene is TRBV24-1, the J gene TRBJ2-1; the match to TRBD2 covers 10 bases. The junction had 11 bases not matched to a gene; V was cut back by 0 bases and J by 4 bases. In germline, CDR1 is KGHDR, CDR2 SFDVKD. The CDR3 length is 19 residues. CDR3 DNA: TGTGCCACCAGTGATTTGTGGGGGGCTAGCGGGAGTAGTTACAATGAGCAGTTCTTC. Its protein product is CATSDLWGASGSSYNEQFF.

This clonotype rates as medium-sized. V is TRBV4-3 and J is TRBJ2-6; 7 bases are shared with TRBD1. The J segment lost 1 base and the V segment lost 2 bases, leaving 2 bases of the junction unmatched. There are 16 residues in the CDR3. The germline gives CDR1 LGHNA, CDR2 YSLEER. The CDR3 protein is CASSQKTGSGANVLTF. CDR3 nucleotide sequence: TGCGCCAGCAGCCAAAAGACAGGGTCTGGGGCCAACGTCCTGACTTTC.

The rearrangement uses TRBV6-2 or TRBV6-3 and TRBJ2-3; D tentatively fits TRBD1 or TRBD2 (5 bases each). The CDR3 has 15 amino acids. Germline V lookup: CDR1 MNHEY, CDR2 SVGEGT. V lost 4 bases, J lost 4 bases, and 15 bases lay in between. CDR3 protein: CASSSGTPSADTQYF. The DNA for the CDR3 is TGTGCCAGCAGTTCGGGGACCCCTTCGGCAGATACGCAGTATTTT.

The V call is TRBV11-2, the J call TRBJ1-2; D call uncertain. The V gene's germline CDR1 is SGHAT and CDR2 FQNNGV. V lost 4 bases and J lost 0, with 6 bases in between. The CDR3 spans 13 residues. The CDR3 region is CASSSSANYGYTF. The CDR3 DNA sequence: TGTGCCAGCAGCTCTTCTGCTAACTATGGCTACACCTTC. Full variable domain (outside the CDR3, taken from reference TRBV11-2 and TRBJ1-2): EAGVAQSPRYKIIEKRQSVAFWCNPISGHATLYWYQQILGQGPKLLIQFQNNGVVDDSQLPKDRFSAERLKGVDSTLKIQPAKLEDSAVYLCASSSSANYGYTFGSGTRLTVV.

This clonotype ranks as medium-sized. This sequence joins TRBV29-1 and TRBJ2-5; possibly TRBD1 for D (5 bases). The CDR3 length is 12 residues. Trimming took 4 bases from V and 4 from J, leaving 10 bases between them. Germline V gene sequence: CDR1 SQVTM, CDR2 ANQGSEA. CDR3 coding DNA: TGCAGCGTTGGAGGACATTTAGAGACCCAGTACTTC. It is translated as CSVGGHLETQYF.

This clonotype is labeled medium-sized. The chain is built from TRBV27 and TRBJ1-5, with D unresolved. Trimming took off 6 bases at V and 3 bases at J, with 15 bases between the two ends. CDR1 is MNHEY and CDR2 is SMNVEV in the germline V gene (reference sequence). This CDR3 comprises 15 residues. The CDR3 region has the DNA TGTGCCAGCAGGCGCCAAGGAGGCCACAATCAGCCCCAGCATTTT. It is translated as CASRRQGGHNQPQHF.

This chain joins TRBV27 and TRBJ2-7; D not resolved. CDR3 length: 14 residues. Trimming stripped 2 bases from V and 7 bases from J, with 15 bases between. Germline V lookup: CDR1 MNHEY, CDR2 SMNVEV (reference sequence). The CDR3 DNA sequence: TGTGCCAGCAGTTTACTGGCTCCTATAGGGGAGCAGTACTTC. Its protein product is CASSLLAPIGEQYF.